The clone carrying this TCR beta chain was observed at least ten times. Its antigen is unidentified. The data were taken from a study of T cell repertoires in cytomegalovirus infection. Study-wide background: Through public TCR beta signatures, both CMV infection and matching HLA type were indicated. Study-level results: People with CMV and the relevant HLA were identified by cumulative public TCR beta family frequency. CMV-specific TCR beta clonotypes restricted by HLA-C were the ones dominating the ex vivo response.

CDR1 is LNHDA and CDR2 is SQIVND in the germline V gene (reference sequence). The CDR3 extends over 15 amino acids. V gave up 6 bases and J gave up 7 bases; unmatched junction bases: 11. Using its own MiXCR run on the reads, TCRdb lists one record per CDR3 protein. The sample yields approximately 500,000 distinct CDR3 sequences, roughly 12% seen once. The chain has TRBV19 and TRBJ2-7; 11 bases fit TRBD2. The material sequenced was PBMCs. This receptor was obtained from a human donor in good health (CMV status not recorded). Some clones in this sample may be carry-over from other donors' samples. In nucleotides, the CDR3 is TGTGCCAGTAGCCAAGGGACTAGCGGACTTGGGGAGCAGTACTTC. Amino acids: CASSQGTSGLGEQYF.